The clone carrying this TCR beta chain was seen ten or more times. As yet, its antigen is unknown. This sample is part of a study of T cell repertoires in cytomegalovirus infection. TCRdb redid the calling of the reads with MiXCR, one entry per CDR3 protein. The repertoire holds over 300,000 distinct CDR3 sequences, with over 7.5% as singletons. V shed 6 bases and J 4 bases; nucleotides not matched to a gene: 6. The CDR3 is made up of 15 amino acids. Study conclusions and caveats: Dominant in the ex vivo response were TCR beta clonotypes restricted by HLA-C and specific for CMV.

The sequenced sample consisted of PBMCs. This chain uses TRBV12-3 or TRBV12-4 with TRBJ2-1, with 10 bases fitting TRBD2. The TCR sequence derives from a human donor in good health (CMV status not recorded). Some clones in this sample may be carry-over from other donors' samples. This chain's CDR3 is CASRQLAGTYNEQFF. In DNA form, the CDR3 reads TGTGCCAGCAGGCAACTAGCGGGAACTTACAATGAGCAGTTCTTC.